This T cell receptor (beta chain) was observed in a study of blood T cell repertoires in COVID-19. Trimming pared 3 bases from V and 9 bases from J, leaving 15 bases between. Per the germline V gene, CDR1 is KGHSH and CDR2 is LQKENI. This CDR3 is built from 14 residues. Per the original methods: It was from reference gene primer amplification that nucleated cell counts were estimated. Using immunoSEQ multiplex PCR, the repertoire was profiled, and TCRdb retains in-frame clones only, with some absent. For V, J and clone size, that table is used; D and trimming come from the DNA. The profile shows about 200,000 clones, approximately 91% of them singletons.

Material for sequencing was peripheral blood. The TCR was taken from a man aged 45-65 years with COVID-19, enrolled during active disease. The chain combines TRBV18 with TRBJ1-5; no firm D call. The CDR3 DNA reads TGTGCCAGCTCACCGTCCAAGGCTGAGGGGCCCCAGCATTTT. Residues: CASSPSKAEGPQHF. The whole variable domain, remainder taken from reference TRBV18 and TRBJ1-5, is NAGVMQNPRHLVRRRGQEARLRCSPMKGHSHVYWYRQLPEEGLKFMVYLQKENIIDESGMPKERFSAEFPKEGPSILRIQQVVRGDSAAYFCASSPSKAEGPQHFGDGTRLSIL.